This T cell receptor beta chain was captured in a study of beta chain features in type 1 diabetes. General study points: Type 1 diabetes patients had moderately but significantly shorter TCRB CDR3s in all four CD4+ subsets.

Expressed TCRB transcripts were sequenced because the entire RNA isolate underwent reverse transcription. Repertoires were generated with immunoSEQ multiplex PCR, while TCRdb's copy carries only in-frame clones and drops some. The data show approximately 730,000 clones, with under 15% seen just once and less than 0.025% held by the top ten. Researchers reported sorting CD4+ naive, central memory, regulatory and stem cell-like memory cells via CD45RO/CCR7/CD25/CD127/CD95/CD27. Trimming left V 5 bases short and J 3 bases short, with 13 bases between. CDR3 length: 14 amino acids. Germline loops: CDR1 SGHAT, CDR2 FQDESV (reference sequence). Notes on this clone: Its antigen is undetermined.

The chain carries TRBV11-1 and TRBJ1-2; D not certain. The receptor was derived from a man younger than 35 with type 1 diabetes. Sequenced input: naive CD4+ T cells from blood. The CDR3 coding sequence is TGTGCCAGCAGCCCTGTCCTCGGGTACTATGGCTACACCTTC. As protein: CASSPVLGYYGYTF.